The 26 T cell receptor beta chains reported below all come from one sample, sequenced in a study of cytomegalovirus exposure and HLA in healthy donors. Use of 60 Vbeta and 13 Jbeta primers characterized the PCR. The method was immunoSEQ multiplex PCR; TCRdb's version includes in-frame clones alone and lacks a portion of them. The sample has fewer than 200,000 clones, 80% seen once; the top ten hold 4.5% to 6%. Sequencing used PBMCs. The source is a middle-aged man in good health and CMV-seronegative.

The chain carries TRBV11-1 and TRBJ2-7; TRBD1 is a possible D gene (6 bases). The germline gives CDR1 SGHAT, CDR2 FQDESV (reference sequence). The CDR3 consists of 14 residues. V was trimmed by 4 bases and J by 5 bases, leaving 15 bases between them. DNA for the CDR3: TGTGCCAGCAGCTACGGGACACTGCGGGACGAGCAGTACTTC. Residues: CASSYGTLRDEQYF.

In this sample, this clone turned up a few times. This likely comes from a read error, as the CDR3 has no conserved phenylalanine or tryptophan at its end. The CDR3: CASSLDDGFPAYEQYL. The CDR3 nucleotides are TGTGCCAGCAGCCTCGATGACGGGTTCCCTGCTTACGAGCAGTACCTC. This chain joins TRBV9 and TRBJ2-7, with D hard to call. V lost 4 bases and J lost 4, with 21 bases in between. Germline V lookup: CDR1 SGDLS, CDR2 YYNGEE. This CDR3 comprises 16 residues.

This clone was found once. CDR3 in amino acids: CASSLAGRGEKLFF. The CDR3, as DNA: TGTGCCAGCAGCTTAGCAGGACGGGGAGAAAAACTGTTTTTT. The chain couples TRBV7-9 to TRBJ1-4; D remains ambiguous. V was trimmed by 0 bases and J by 8 bases, leaving 10 bases between them. The CDR3 is 14 amino acids. CDR1 and CDR2 (germline): SEHNR, FQNEAQ (reference sequence).

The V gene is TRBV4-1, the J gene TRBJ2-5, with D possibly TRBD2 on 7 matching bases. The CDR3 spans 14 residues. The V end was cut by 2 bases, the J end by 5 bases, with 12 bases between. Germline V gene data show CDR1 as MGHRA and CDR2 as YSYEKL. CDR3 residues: CASSQRGGLETQYF. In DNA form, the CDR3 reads TGCGCCAGCAGCCAAAGGGGGGGCCTGGAGACCCAGTACTTC.

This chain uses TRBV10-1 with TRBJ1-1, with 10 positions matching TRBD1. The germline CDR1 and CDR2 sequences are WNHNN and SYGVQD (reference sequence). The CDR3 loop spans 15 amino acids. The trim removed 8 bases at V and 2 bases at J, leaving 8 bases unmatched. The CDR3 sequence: CASPDRGHGNTEAFF. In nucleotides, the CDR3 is TGCGCCAGCCCCGACAGGGGGCACGGAAACACTGAAGCTTTCTTT.

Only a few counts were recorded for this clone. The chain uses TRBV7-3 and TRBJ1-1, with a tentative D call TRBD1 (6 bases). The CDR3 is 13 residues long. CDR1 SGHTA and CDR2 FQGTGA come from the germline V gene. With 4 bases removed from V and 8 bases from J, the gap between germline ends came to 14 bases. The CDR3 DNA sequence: TGTGCCAGCAGCTCCCATGGGGGCGGGGAAGCTTTCTTT. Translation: CASSSHGGGEAFF.

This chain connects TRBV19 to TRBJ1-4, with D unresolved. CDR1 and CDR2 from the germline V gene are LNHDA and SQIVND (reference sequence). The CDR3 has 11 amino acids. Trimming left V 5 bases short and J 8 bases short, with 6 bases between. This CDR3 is CASSAGEKLFF. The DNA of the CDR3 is TGTGCCAGTAGTGCGGGGGAAAAACTGTTTTTT. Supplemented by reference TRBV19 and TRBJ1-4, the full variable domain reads DGGITQSPKYLFRKEGQNVTLSCEQNLNHDAMYWYRQDPGQGLRLIYYSQIVNDFQKGDIAEGYSVSREKKESFPLTVTSAQKNPTAFYLCASSAGEKLFFGSGTQLSVL.

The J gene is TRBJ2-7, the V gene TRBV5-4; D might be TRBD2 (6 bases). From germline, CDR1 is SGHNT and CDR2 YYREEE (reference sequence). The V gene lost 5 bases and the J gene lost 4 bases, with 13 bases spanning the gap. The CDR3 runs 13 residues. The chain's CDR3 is CASSSGTAYEQYF. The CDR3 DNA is TGTGCCAGCAGTAGCGGAACAGCTTACGAGCAGTACTTC.

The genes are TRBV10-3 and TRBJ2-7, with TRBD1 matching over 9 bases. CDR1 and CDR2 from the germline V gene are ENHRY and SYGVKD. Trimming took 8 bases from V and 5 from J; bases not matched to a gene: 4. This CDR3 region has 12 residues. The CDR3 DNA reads TGTGCCATCCGGGACAGGGCAAACGAGCAGTACTTC. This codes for CAIRDRANEQYF.

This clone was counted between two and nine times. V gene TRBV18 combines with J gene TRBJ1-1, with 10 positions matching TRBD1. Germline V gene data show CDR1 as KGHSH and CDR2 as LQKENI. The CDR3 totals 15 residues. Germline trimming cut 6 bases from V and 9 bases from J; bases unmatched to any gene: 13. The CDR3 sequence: CASSQPDRGPPKAFF. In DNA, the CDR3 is TGTGCCAGCTCCCAACCCGACAGGGGGCCACCGAAAGCTTTCTTT. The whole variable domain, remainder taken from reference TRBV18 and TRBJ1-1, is NAGVMQNPRHLVRRRGQEARLRCSPMKGHSHVYWYRQLPEEGLKFMVYLQKENIIDESGMPKERFSAEFPKEGPSILRIQQVVRGDSAAYFCASSQPDRGPPKAFFGQGTRLTVV.

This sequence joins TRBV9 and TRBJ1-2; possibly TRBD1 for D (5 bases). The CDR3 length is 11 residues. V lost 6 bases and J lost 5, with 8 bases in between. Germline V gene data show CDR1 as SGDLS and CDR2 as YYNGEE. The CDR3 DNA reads TGTGCCAGCACTCAGGGTTATGGCTACACCTTC. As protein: CASTQGYGYTF.

CDR3 coding DNA: TGCGCCAGCAGCTTGACGACATCCGGGGAGCTGTTTTTT. It yields the protein CASSLTTSGELFF. V and J are TRBV5-1 and TRBJ2-2; D is uncertain. This CDR3 region has 13 residues. Germline loops: CDR1 SGHRS, CDR2 YFSETQ. V lost 1 base to trimming and J lost 6 bases, with 7 bases between them. Filled out from reference TRBV5-1 and TRBJ2-2, the complete variable domain reads KAGVTQTPRYLIKTRGQQVTLSCSPISGHRSVSWYQQTPGQGLQFLFEYFSETQRNKGNFPGRFSGRQFSNSRSEMNVSTLELGDSALYLCASSLTTSGELFFGEGSRLTVL.

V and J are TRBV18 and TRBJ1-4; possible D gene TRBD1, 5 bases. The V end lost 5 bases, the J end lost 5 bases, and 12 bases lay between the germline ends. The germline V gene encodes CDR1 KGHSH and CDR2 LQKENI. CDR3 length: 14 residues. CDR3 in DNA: TGTGCCAGCTCATTACAGGCGGTAAATGAAAAACTGTTTTTT. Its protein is CASSLQAVNEKLFF. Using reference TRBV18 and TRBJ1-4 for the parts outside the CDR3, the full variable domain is NAGVMQNPRHLVRRRGQEARLRCSPMKGHSHVYWYRQLPEEGLKFMVYLQKENIIDESGMPKERFSAEFPKEGPSILRIQQVVRGDSAAYFCASSLQAVNEKLFFGSGTQLSVL.

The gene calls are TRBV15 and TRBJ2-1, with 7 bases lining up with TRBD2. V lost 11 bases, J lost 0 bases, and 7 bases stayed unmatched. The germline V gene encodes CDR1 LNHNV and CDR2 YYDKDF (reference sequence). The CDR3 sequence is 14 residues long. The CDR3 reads CAAAREYSYNEQFF. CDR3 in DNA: TGTGCCGCCGCGCGGGAGTACTCCTACAATGAGCAGTTCTTC.

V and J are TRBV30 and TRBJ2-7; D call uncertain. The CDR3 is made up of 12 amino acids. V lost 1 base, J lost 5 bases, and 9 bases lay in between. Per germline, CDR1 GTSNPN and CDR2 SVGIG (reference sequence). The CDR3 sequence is CAWSARKNEQYF. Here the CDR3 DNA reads TGTGCCTGGAGTGCGAGAAAAAACGAGCAGTACTTC.

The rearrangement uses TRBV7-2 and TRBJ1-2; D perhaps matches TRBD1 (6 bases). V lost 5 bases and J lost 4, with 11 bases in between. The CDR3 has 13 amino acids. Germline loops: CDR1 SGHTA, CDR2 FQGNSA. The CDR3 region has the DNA TGTGCCAGCAGCCCGACAGGCCCCTATGGCTACACCTTC. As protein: CASSPTGPYGYTF.

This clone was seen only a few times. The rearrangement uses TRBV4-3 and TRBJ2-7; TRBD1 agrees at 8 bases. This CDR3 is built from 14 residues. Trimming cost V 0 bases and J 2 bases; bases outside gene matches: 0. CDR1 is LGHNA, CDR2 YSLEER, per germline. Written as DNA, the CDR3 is TGCGCCAGCAGCCAAGACAGGGGGCCCTACGAGCAGTACTTC. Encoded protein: CASSQDRGPYEQYF.

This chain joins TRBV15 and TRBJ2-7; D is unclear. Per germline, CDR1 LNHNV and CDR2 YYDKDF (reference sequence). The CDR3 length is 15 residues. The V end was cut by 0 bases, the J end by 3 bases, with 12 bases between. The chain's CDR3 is CATSRDRVRSYEQYF. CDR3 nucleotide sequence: TGTGCCACCAGCAGAGATCGGGTCCGAAGCTACGAGCAGTACTTC.

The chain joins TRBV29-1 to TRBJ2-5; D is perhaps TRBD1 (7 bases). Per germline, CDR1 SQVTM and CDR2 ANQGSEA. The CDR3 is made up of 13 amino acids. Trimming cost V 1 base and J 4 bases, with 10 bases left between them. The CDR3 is CSVEGQGGETQYF. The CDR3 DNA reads TGCAGCGTTGAAGGACAGGGAGGAGAGACCCAGTACTTC.

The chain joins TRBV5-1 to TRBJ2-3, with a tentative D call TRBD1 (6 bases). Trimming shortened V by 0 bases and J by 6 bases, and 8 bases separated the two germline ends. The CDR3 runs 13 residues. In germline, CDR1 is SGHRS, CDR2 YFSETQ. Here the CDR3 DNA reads TGCGCCAGCAGCTTGGAGAGGGGGGATACGCAGTATTTT. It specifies CASSLERGDTQYF.

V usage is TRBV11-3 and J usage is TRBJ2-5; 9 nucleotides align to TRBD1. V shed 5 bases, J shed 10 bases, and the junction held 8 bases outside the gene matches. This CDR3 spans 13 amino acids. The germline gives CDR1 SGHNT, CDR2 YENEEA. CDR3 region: CASSRRTGEDQYF. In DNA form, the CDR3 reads TGTGCCAGCAGCCGACGGACAGGGGAAGACCAGTACTTC.

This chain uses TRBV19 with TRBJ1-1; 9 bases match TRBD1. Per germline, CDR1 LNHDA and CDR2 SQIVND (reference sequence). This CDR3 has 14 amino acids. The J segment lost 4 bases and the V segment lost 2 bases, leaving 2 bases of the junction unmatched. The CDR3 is CASSIRQGGTEAFF. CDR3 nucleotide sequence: TGTGCCAGTAGTATAAGACAGGGGGGCACTGAAGCTTTCTTT.

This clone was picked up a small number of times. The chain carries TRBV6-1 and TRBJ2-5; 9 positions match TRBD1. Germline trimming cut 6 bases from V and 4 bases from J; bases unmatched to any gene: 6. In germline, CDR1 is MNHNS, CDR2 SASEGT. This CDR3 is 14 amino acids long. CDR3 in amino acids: CASSLTGGGETQYF. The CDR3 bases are TGTGCCAGCAGCCTGACAGGGGGGGGAGAGACCCAGTACTTC.

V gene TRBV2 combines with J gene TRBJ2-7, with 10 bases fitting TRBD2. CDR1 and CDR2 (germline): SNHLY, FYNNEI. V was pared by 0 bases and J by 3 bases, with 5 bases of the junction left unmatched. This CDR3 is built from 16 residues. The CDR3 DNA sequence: TGTGCCAGCAGTGAAGCGGGGACTAGCGCGATCTACGAGCAGTACTTC. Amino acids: CASSEAGTSAIYEQYF.

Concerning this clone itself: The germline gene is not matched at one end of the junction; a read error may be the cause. Here the CDR3 DNA reads TGTTCCAGCAGCCCGGGACAGGGAAGGCAGTTCTTC. This sequence encodes CSSSPGQGRQFF. The chain employs TRBV7-9 and TRBJ2-1, with 9 bases identical to TRBD1. Germline V gene lookup returns CDR1 SEHNR and CDR2 FQNEAQ (reference sequence). CDR3 size: 12 residues.

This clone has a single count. The CDR3 reads CASRAGVISYEQYF. The CDR3 DNA reads as TGTGCCAGCAGGGCAGGGGTCATCTCCTACGAGCAGTACTTC. This chain connects TRBV6-5 to TRBJ2-7, with D perhaps TRBD1 (6 bases). The CDR3 length is 14 residues. Trimming took off 6 bases at V and 0 bases at J, with 12 bases between the two ends. Germline loops: CDR1 MNHEY, CDR2 SVGAGI.